This TCR beta chain derives from a study of T cells in Graves' hyperthyroidism and ophthalmopathy. Germline CDR1 and CDR2: MNHNS and SASEGT. V lost 6 bases and J 3 bases, leaving 17 bases between the germline ends. The CDR3 has 15 amino acids. This clonotype was found a few times. Its target is not known. Study-wide findings and caveats: Most thyroid clonotypes with frequency above 0.001 were detected in blood.

Template material for amplifying TCR beta CDR3 regions consisted of RNA transcripts. TCR CDR3 regions were first amplified by RT-PCR with HTBI primers. TCRdb re-derived calls from the multiplex PCR reads in MiXCR, one entry per CDR3 protein. The repertoire consists of fewer than 500,000 distinct CDR3 sequences, with about 15% occurring once and the leading ten covering approximately 13%. The receptor was isolated from a young man with Graves' ophthalmopathy. This rearrangement joins TRBV6-1 to TRBJ1-1, with D possibly matching TRBD1 (5 bases). What was sequenced was blood. Here the CDR3 DNA reads TGTGCCAGCAGCCAACCAGCCTTGGGGGACACTGAAGCTTTCTTT. Translating it yields CASSQPALGDTEAFF.